These 21 T cell receptor beta chains share one sample of origin, sequenced in a study of blood T cell repertoires in COVID-19. Measured with immunoSEQ multiplex PCR; TCRdb has only the in-frame clones, and not every one. The sample shows 200,000 to 300,000 clones, roughly four fifths of them seen only once. The sample taken for sequencing was peripheral blood. These receptor sequences come from a woman of 80 years or more with acute or convalescent COVID-19.

The V and J genes are TRBV24-1 and TRBJ1-2; 9 bases fit TRBD1. CDR1 KGHDR and CDR2 SFDVKD come from the germline V gene. Germline trimming cut 3 bases from V and 5 bases from J; bases unmatched to any gene: 12. The CDR3 is 17 amino acids. The DNA of the CDR3 is TGTGCCACCAGTGATGATGGACAGGGGAGGACTATTTATGGCTACACCTTC. It is translated as CATSDDGQGRTIYGYTF.

The J gene is TRBJ1-2, the V gene TRBV7-2, with no clear D. This CDR3 region has 13 residues. The germline V gene has CDR1 SGHTA and CDR2 FQGNSA. V gave up 5 bases and J gave up 2 bases, with 9 bases separating them. Written as DNA, the CDR3 is TGTGCCAGCAGCCAGACGGGGAACTATGGCTACACCTTC. Translated: CASSQTGNYGYTF.

This clone was seen only once. The chain couples TRBV5-1 to TRBJ1-1, with no clear D. The V gene lost 4 bases and the J gene lost 0 bases, with 10 bases spanning the gap. CDR1 and CDR2 (germline): SGHRS, YFSETQ. The length of the CDR3 is 14 residues. In DNA form, the CDR3 reads TGCGCCAGCAGCGTCGGACTCTTGAACACTGAAGCTTTCTTT. Its protein is CASSVGLLNTEAFF.

This clone was found a few times. The chain recombines TRBV3-1 (or the pseudogene TRBV3-2) with TRBJ1-5, with 7 bases that match TRBD1. Germline-derived CDR1 and CDR2 are LGHDT and YNNKEL (reference sequence). Trimming took 4 bases from V and 0 from J; bases not matched to a gene: 6. The CDR3 runs 16 residues. The chain's CDR3 is CASSRGQSYSNQPQHF. The CDR3 DNA sequence: TGTGCCAGCAGCCGGGGACAGTCTTATAGCAATCAGCCCCAGCATTTT.

The chain couples TRBV27 to TRBJ2-2; D is perhaps TRBD2 (5 bases). Germline V CDR1 and CDR2: MNHEY, SMNVEV (reference sequence). The CDR3 has 15 amino acids. V lost 6 bases and J 0 bases, leaving 11 bases between the germline ends. In DNA form, the CDR3 reads TGTGCCAGCAGCCAGAGCGGCGCGAACACCGGGGAGCTGTTTTTT. Its translation is CASSQSGANTGELFF.

The chain recombines TRBV4-2 with TRBJ2-3, with 14 bases aligning to TRBD2. Trimming took 4 bases from V and 3 from J; bases not matched to a gene: 3. The CDR3 has 16 amino acids. Germline CDR1 reads LGHNA; CDR2 reads YNFKEQ. The CDR3: CASSPRTSGGTDTQYF. DNA for the CDR3: TGTGCCAGCAGCCCTCGGACTAGCGGGGGGACAGATACGCAGTATTTT.

This clone has ten or more counts. The chain joins TRBV13 to TRBJ2-4; TRBD1 agrees at 9 bases. The CDR3 covers 17 residues. V dropped 2 bases and J dropped 1; count of bases not matched to a gene: 6. Germline values: CDR1 PRHDT, CDR2 FYEKMQ (reference sequence). CDR3 protein: CASSLRTGELAKNIQYF. CDR3 sequence (DNA): TGTGCCAGCAGCTTAAGGACAGGGGAACTGGCCAAAAACATTCAGTACTTC.

The chain couples TRBV10-2 to TRBJ1-1, with a tentative D call TRBD1 (6 bases). Deletions cut 10 bases from V and 4 bases from J, with 22 bases between. Per the germline V gene, CDR1 is WSHSY and CDR2 is SAAADI. The CDR3 sequence is 15 residues long. CDR3 nucleotide sequence: TGCGCCACAAAGGGGGAGGGGGGATTAGGCACTGAAGCTTTCTTT. It specifies CATKGEGGLGTEAFF.

The chain is built from TRBV3-1 (or the pseudogene TRBV3-2) and TRBJ2-3; TRBD2 is a possible D gene (5 bases). The germline V gene has CDR1 LGHDT and CDR2 YNNKEL (reference sequence). V lost 2 bases and J 4 bases, leaving 16 bases between the germline ends. This CDR3 comprises 16 residues. The CDR3 spells CASSQSGVAGPDTQYF. The CDR3 nucleotides are TGTGCCAGCAGCCAATCCGGGGTCGCGGGCCCAGATACGCAGTATTTT.

The rearrangement uses TRBV7-8 and TRBJ2-1; D remains ambiguous. V lost 5 bases and J lost 5, with 10 bases in between. Germline CDR1 and CDR2: SGHVS and FQNEAQ. This CDR3 contains 13 residues. The chain's CDR3 is CASSATTNNEQFF. The CDR3 region has the DNA TGTGCCAGCAGCGCCACTACCAACAATGAGCAGTTCTTC.

The chain couples TRBV27 to TRBJ2-6; D is unclear. This CDR3 is built from 16 residues. Germline V gene data show CDR1 as MNHEY and CDR2 as SMNVEV (reference sequence). V was cut by 2 bases and J by 2 bases, with 10 bases left in between. In nucleotides, the CDR3 is TGTGCCAGCAGTTTAGAGCGCCGTACTGGGGCCAACGTCCTGACTTTC. Its protein is CASSLERRTGANVLTF.

J is TRBJ2-5 and V is TRBV20-1; possibly TRBD2 for D (5 bases). This CDR3 contains 14 residues. Germline V gene data show CDR1 as DFQATT and CDR2 as SNEGSKA (reference sequence). V was pared by 3 bases and J by 0 bases, with 11 bases between. The CDR3 DNA reads as TGCAGTGCTAGTAGGTCGGACTACCAAGAGACCCAGTACTTC. It codes for CSASRSDYQETQYF.

The V and J genes are TRBV10-3 and TRBJ1-3; D gene unclear. Trimming removed 11 bases at V and 1 base at J, with 6 bases between. This CDR3 has 11 amino acids. Looked up from germline, CDR1 is ENHRY and CDR2 is SYGVKD. CDR3 residues: CAARSGNTIYF. The CDR3 nucleotides are TGTGCCGCGAGATCTGGAAACACCATATATTTT.

The chain is built from TRBV28 and TRBJ2-2; D perhaps matches TRBD1 (6 bases). Per the germline V gene, CDR1 is MDHEN and CDR2 is SYDVKM. This CDR3 is built from 14 residues. With 6 bases removed from V and 4 bases from J, the gap between germline ends came to 12 bases. The CDR3 region has the DNA TGTGCCAGCAGCCCGCCAGGGGCCACCGGGGAGCTGTTTTTT. It translates to CASSPPGATGELFF.

V usage is TRBV11-1 and J usage is TRBJ1-3; 7 bases line up with TRBD1. In germline, CDR1 is SGHAT, CDR2 FQDESV (reference sequence). The V and J ends lost 5 bases and 7 bases, in that order; junction bases with no gene match: 11. This CDR3 comprises 15 residues. This chain's CDR3 is CASSRNWDSANTIYF. CDR3 in DNA: TGTGCCAGCAGCCGTAACTGGGACAGTGCGAACACCATATATTTT.

The chain recombines TRBV29-1 with TRBJ1-5, with D unclear. Germline lookup yields CDR1 SQVTM and CDR2 ANQGSEA. This CDR3 has 15 amino acids. Trimming stripped 5 bases from V and 0 bases from J, with 14 bases between. The CDR3: CSVSLGGYSNQPQHF. The CDR3 DNA sequence: TGCAGCGTTAGTCTTGGAGGCTATAGCAATCAGCCCCAGCATTTT.

The chain recombines TRBV29-1 with TRBJ2-1, with TRBD1 as a possible D gene (6 bases). The CDR3 covers 16 residues. Trimming shortened V by 2 bases and J by 4 bases, and 18 bases separated the two germline ends. The germline V gene encodes CDR1 SQVTM and CDR2 ANQGSEA. The chain's CDR3 is CSVESPGTGSYNEQFF. CDR3 coding DNA: TGCAGCGTTGAAAGCCCCGGCACAGGGTCTTACAATGAGCAGTTCTTC.

The J gene is TRBJ2-1, the V gene TRBV29-1, with D unresolved. The CDR3 totals 16 residues. The germline V and J ends were trimmed by 4 bases and 0 bases, with 16 bases remaining between them. From germline, CDR1 is SQVTM and CDR2 ANQGSEA. CDR3 DNA sequence: TGCAGCGTTGTCAGGTCCAATGTAAGCTCCTACAATGAGCAGTTCTTC. This translates into CSVVRSNVSSYNEQFF.

This clone has only one observation. The DNA for the CDR3 is TGTGCCAGCAGTTACTCTGGCGAGCGCCAAAACTACGAGCAGTACTTC. Residues: CASSYSGERQNYEQYF. J is TRBJ2-7 and V is TRBV6-5; D remains ambiguous. The V gene's germline CDR1 is MNHEY and CDR2 SVGAGI. Deletions cut 0 bases from V and 3 bases from J, with 15 bases between. The CDR3 totals 16 residues.

This clone was counted between two and nine times. This chain links TRBV5-1 with TRBJ2-2, with 7 bases identical to TRBD2. V shed 4 bases, J shed 5 bases, and the junction held 8 bases outside the gene matches. The CDR3 spans 15 residues. The germline gives CDR1 SGHRS, CDR2 YFSETQ. CDR3: CASSPDGRKTGELFF. The CDR3 coding sequence is TGCGCCAGCAGCCCTGACGGGAGGAAGACCGGGGAGCTGTTTTTT.

This clone has only one observation. The chain recombines TRBV28 with TRBJ1-2; no reliable D call. Germline CDR1 MDHEN, CDR2 SYDVKM. The V end lost 5 bases, the J end lost 8 bases, and 9 bases lay between the germline ends. The CDR3 consists of 11 residues. CDR3 nucleotide sequence: TGTGCCAGCAGTACCCGGGGAGGCTACACCTTC. It specifies CASSTRGGYTF.